Presented here are 10 T cell receptor beta chains from one specimen sequenced in a study of blood T cell repertoires in COVID-19. The data were produced by immunoSEQ multiplex PCR, yet TCRdb's version contains in-frame clones alone and is incomplete. Of about 110,000 clones listed, approximately 67% are singletons. Sequenced: peripheral blood. These receptor sequences come from a woman aged 55-69 years with acute or convalescent COVID-19.

The chain carries TRBV11-2 and TRBJ2-1; 10 nucleotides match TRBD1. Unmatched junction bases numbered 18, after V lost 6 bases and J lost 7 bases. The germline CDR1 and CDR2 sequences are SGHAT and FQNNGV. The CDR3 length is 18 residues. The CDR3 region has the DNA TGTGCCAGCAGTAATCGACAGGGGGCGAACCCTCTGGGGAATGAGCAGTTCTTC. This codes for CASSNRQGANPLGNEQFF.

The chain uses TRBV13 and TRBJ1-5; 9 bases line up with TRBD1. CDR1 and CDR2 from the germline V gene are PRHDT and FYEKMQ (reference sequence). The junction had 7 bases not matched to a gene; V was cut back by 0 bases and J by 7 bases. The CDR3 contains 16 residues. The CDR3 reads CASSLGGTGRRQPQHF. The CDR3 nucleotides are TGTGCCAGCAGCTTAGGGGGGACAGGGAGGCGGCAGCCCCAGCATTTT. Looking up the rest from reference TRBV13 and TRBJ1-5 gives the full variable domain: AAGVIQSPRHLIKEKRETATLKCYPIPRHDTVYWYQQGPGQDPQFLISFYEKMQSDKGSIPDRFSAQQFSDYHSELNMSSLELGDSALYFCASSLGGTGRRQPQHFGDGTRLSIL.

This chain connects TRBV30 to TRBJ2-2; D gene unclear. The CDR3 is 13 residues long. Trimming took off 0 bases at V and 2 bases at J, with 4 bases between the two ends. Germline assignment: CDR1 GTSNPN and CDR2 SVGIG (reference sequence). CDR3 in amino acids: CAWSVYNTGELFF. As DNA, the CDR3 is TGTGCCTGGAGTGTGTATAACACCGGGGAGCTGTTTTTT.

This clone was observed a single time. The chain joins TRBV13 to TRBJ1-2; TRBD1 aligns across 9 bases. This CDR3 contains 14 residues. Germline CDR1 PRHDT, CDR2 FYEKMQ (reference sequence). V trimming: 5 bases; J trimming: 8 bases; junction bases outside the gene matches: 9. This chain's CDR3 is CASSLTGGVGGYTF. CDR3 in DNA: TGTGCCAGCAGCCTTACAGGGGGCGTGGGAGGCTACACCTTC. Drawing the rest from reference TRBV13 and TRBJ1-2, the complete variable domain is AAGVIQSPRHLIKEKRETATLKCYPIPRHDTVYWYQQGPGQDPQFLISFYEKMQSDKGSIPDRFSAQQFSDYHSELNMSSLELGDSALYFCASSLTGGVGGYTFGSGTRLTVV.

This clone was detected once. J is TRBJ1-4 and V is TRBV7-2; D not resolved. Trimming removed 5 bases from V and 0 bases from J, with 13 bases in between. The CDR3 length is 16 residues. Germline values: CDR1 SGHTA, CDR2 FQGNSA. The CDR3 region is CASSPGSVTTNEKLFF. The CDR3 DNA is TGTGCCAGCAGCCCGGGTTCAGTTACAACTAATGAAAAACTGTTTTTT.

The CDR3 nucleotides read TGCGCCAGCAGCCACCTGGGCACACAAGAGACCCAGTACTTC. Residues: CASSHLGTQETQYF. This rearrangement joins TRBV4-1 to TRBJ2-5; D not certain. This CDR3 region has 14 residues. Trimming pared 3 bases from V and 2 bases from J, leaving 10 bases between. Germline loops: CDR1 MGHRA, CDR2 YSYEKL.

This sequence joins TRBV19 and TRBJ1-1; 9 bases map to TRBD1. This CDR3 comprises 14 residues. Germline trimming cut 3 bases from V and 5 bases from J; bases unmatched to any gene: 4. Germline V gives CDR1 LNHDA, CDR2 SQIVND (reference sequence). The DNA for the CDR3 is TGTGCCAGTAGTATGGACGACAGGGGGACTGAAGCTTTCTTT. This encodes CASSMDDRGTEAFF.

CDR3 nucleotides: TGCAGTGCTAGTGGGCGGCTGAACACTGAAGCTTTCTTT. Encoded protein: CSASGRLNTEAFF. The genes are TRBV20-1 and TRBJ1-1; unclear D gene. Trimming stripped 3 bases from V and 0 bases from J, with 8 bases between. This CDR3 has 13 amino acids. Germline V gives CDR1 DFQATT, CDR2 SNEGSKA (reference sequence).

The chain couples TRBV9 to TRBJ2-3, with no clear D. Trimming stripped 0 bases from V and 0 bases from J, with 8 bases between. The CDR3 consists of 15 residues. CDR1 and CDR2 (germline): SGDLS, YYNGEE. Here the CDR3 DNA reads TGTGCCAGCAGCGTAGGAGTCTTGAGCACAGATACGCAGTATTTT. Protein sequence: CASSVGVLSTDTQYF.

The V and J genes are TRBV28 and TRBJ1-3; TRBD1 matches 12 bases. CDR3 length equals 18 residues. The germline V gene encodes CDR1 MDHEN and CDR2 SYDVKM. V gave up 7 bases and J gave up 0 bases; unmatched junction bases: 10. CDR3 protein: CASTSAGQGALSGNTIYF. CDR3 bases: TGTGCCAGCACCAGTGCGGGACAGGGGGCCCTCTCTGGAAACACCATATATTTT. The entire variable domain, with the rest obtained from reference TRBV28 and TRBJ1-3, is as follows: DVKVTQSSRYLVKRTGEKVFLECVQDMDHENMFWYRQDPGLGLRLIYFSYDVKMKEKGDIPEGYSVSREKKERFSLILESASTNQTSMYLCASTSAGQGALSGNTIYFGEGSWLTVV.